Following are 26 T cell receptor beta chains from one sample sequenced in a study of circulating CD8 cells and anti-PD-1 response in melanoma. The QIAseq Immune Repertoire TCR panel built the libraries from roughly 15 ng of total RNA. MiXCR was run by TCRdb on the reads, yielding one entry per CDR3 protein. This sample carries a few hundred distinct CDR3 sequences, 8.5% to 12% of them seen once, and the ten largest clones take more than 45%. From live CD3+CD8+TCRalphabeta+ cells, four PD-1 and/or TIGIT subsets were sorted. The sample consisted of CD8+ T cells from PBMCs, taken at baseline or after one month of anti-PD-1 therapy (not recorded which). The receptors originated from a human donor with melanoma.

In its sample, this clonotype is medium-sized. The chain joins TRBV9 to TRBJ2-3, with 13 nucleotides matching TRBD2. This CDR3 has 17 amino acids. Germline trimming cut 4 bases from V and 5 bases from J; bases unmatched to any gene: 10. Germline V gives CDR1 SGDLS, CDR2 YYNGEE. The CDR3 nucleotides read TGTGCCAGCAGCTTGACTAGCGGGGGGACGAAAGGAGATACGCAGTATTTT. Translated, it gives CASSLTSGGTKGDTQYF.

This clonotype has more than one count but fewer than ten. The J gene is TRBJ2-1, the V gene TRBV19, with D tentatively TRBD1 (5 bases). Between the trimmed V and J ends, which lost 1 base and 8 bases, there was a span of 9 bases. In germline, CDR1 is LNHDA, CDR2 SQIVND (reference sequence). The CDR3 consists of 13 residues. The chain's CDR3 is CASSIVEGDEQFF. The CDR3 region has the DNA TGTGCCAGTAGTATAGTAGAAGGGGATGAGCAGTTCTTC. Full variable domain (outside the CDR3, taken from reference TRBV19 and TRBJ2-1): DGGITQSPKYLFRKEGQNVTLSCEQNLNHDAMYWYRQDPGQGLRLIYYSQIVNDFQKGDIAEGYSVSREKKESFPLTVTSAQKNPTAFYLCASSIVEGDEQFFGPGTRLTVL.

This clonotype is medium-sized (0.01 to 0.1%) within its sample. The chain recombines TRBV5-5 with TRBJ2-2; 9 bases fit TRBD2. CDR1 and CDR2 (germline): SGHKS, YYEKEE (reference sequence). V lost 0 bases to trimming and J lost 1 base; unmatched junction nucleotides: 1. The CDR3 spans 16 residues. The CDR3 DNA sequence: TGTGCCAGCAGCTTGGAACTAGCGGGGAACACCGGGGAGCTGTTTTTT. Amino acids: CASSLELAGNTGELFF.

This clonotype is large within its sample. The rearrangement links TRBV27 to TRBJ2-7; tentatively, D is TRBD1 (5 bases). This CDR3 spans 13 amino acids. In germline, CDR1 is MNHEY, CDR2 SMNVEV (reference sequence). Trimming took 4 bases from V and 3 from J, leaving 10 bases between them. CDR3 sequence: CASSWGIYYEQYF. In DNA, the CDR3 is TGTGCCAGCAGTTGGGGCATATACTACGAGCAGTACTTC.

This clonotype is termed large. The CDR3 DNA reads TGCGCCAGCAGCCAACCTTCCCTGAGCACTGAAGCTTTCTTT. Encoded protein: CASSQPSLSTEAFF. This chain connects TRBV4-3 to TRBJ1-1; D remains unclear. This CDR3 comprises 14 residues. Per the germline V gene, CDR1 is LGHNA and CDR2 is YSLEER. Deletions cut 2 bases from V and 4 bases from J, with 11 bases between.

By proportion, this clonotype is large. The chain's CDR3 is CASRTGHREKLFF. The CDR3 DNA reads as TGTGCCAGCAGGACGGGACACCGCGAAAAACTGTTTTTT. V gene TRBV12-3 or TRBV12-4 combines with J gene TRBJ1-4; tentative D call: TRBD1 (6 bases). V lost 6 bases and J lost 8, with 13 bases in between. This CDR3 spans 13 amino acids.

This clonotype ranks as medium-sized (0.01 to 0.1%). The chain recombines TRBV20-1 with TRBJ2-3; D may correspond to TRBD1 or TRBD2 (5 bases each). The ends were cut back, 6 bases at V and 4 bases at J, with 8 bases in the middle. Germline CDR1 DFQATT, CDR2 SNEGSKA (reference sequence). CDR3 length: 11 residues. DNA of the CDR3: TGCAGTGCCTTGGGGGCAGATACGCAGTATTTT. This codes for CSALGADTQYF.

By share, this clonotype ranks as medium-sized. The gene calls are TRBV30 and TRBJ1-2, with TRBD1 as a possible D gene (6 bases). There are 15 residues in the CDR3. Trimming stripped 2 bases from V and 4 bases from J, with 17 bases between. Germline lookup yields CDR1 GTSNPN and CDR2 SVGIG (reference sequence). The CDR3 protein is CAWSTQPGASYGYTF. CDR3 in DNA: TGTGCCTGGAGTACCCAACCAGGGGCGAGCTATGGCTACACCTTC.

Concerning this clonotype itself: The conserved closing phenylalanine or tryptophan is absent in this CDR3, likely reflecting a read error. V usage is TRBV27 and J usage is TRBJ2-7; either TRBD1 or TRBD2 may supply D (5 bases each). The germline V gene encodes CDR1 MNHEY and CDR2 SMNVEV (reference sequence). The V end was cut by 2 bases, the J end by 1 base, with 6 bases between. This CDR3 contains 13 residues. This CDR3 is CASSLGGSYEQYL. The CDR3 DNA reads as TGTGCCAGCAGTTTAGGGGGATCCTACGAGCAGTACCTC.

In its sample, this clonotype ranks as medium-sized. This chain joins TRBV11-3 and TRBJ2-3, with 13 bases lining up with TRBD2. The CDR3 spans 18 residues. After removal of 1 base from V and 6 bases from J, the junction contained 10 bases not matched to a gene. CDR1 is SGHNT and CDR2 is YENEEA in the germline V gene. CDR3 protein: CASSLGPRLAGGFDTQYF. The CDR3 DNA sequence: TGTGCCAGCAGCTTAGGTCCCCGACTAGCGGGGGGTTTCGATACGCAGTATTTT. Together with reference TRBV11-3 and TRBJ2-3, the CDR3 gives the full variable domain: EAGVVQSPRYKIIEKKQPVAFWCNPISGHNTLYWYLQNLGQGPELLIRYENEEAVDDSQLPKDRFSAERLKGVDSTLKIQPAELGDSAVYLCASSLGPRLAGGFDTQYFGPGTRLTVL.

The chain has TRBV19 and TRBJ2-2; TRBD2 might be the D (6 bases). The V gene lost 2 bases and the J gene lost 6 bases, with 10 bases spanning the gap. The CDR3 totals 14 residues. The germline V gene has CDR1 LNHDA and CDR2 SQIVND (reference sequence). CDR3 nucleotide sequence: TGTGCCAGTAGTATACAGGGACTCGCCGGGGAGCTGTTTTTT. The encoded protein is CASSIQGLAGELFF. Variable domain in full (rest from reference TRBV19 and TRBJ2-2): DGGITQSPKYLFRKEGQNVTLSCEQNLNHDAMYWYRQDPGQGLRLIYYSQIVNDFQKGDIAEGYSVSREKKESFPLTVTSAQKNPTAFYLCASSIQGLAGELFFGEGSRLTVL.

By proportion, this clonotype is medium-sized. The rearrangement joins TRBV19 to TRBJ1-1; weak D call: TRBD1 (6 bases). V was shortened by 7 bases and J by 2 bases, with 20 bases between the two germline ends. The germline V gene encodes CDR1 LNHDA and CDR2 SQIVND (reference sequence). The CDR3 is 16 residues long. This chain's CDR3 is CASTNLRGGQNTEAFF. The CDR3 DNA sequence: TGTGCCAGTACGAATTTACGCGGGGGGCAAAACACTGAAGCTTTCTTT.

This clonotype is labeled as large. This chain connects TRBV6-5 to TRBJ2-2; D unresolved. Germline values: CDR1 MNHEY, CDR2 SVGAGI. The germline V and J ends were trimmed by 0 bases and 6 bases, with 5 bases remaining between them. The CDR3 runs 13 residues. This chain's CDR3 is CASSYSSSGELFF. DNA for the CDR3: TGTGCCAGCAGTTACTCGAGTTCCGGGGAGCTGTTTTTT.

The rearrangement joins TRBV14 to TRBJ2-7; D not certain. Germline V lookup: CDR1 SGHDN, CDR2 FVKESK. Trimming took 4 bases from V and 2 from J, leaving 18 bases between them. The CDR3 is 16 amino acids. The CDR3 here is CASSLLDKKIAYEQYF. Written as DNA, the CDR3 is TGTGCCAGCAGCCTGCTGGATAAGAAAATAGCCTACGAGCAGTACTTC.

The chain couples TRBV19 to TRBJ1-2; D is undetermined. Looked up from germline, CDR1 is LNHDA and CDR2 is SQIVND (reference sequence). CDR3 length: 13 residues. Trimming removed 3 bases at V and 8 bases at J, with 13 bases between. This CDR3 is CASSMEYSEGYTF. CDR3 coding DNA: TGTGCCAGTAGTATGGAGTACAGCGAAGGCTACACCTTC.

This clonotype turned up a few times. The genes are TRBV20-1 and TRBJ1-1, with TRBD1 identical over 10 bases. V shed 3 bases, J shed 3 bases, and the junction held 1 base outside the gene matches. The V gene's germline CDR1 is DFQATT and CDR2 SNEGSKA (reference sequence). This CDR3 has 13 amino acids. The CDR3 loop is CSARGTGDTEAFF. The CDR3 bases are TGCAGTGCTAGGGGGACAGGGGACACTGAAGCTTTCTTT.

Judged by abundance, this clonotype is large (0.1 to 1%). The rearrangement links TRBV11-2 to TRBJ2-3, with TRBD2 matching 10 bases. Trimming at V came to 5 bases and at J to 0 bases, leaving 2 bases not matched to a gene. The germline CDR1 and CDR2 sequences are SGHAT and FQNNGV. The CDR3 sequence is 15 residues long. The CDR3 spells CASSRTSGSTDTQYF. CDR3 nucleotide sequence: TGTGCCAGCAGCCGGACTAGCGGAAGCACAGATACGCAGTATTTT.

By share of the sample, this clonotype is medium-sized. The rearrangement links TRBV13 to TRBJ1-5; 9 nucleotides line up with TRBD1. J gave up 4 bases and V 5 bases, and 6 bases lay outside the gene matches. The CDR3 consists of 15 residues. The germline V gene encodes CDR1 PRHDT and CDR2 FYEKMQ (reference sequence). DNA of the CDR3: TGTGCCAGCAGCCTAAGTGGGACAGGGAATCAGCCCCAGCATTTT. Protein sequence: CASSLSGTGNQPQHF. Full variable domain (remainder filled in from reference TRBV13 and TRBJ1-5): AAGVIQSPRHLIKEKRETATLKCYPIPRHDTVYWYQQGPGQDPQFLISFYEKMQSDKGSIPDRFSAQQFSDYHSELNMSSLELGDSALYFCASSLSGTGNQPQHFGDGTRLSIL.

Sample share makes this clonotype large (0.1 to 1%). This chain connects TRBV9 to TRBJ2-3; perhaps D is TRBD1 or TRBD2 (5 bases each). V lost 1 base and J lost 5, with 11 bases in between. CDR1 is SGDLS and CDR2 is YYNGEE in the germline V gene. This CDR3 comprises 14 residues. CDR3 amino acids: CASSVTGGGDTQYF. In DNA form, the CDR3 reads TGTGCCAGCAGCGTAACTGGGGGTGGAGATACGCAGTATTTT.

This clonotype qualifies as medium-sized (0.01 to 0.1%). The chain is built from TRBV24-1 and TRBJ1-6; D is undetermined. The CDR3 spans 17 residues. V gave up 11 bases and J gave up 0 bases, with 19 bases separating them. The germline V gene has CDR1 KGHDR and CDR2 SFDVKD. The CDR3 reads CANVKQPWSSYNSPLHF. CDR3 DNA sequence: TGTGCCAATGTAAAACAGCCTTGGAGCTCCTATAATTCACCCCTCCACTTT.

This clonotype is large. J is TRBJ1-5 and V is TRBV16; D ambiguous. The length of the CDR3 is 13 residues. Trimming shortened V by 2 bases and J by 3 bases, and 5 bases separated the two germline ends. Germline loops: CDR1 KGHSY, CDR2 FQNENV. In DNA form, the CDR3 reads TGTGCCAGCAGCCAAGGGAACAATCAGCCCCAGCATTTT. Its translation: CASSQGNNQPQHF.

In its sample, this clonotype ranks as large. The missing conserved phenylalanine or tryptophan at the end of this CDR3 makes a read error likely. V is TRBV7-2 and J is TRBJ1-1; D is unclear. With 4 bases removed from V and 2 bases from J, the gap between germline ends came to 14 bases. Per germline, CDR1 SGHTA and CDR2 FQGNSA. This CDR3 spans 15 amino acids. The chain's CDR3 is CASSSRVWVNTEAFL. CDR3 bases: TGTGCCAGCAGCTCGAGGGTCTGGGTTAACACTGAAGCTTTCCTT.

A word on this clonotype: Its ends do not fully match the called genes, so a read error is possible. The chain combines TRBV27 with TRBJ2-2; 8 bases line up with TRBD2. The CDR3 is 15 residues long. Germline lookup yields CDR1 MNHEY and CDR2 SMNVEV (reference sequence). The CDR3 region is CANSDSAGGTGELFF. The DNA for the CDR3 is TGTGCCAACAGTGACAGCGCGGGGGGCACCGGGGAGCTGTTTTTT.

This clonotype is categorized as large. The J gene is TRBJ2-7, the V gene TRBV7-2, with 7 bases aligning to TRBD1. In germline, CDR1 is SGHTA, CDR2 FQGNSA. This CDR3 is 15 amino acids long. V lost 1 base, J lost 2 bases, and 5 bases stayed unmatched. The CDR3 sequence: CASSLVGGSAYEQYF. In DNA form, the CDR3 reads TGTGCCAGCAGCTTAGTAGGGGGCTCCGCCTACGAGCAGTACTTC.

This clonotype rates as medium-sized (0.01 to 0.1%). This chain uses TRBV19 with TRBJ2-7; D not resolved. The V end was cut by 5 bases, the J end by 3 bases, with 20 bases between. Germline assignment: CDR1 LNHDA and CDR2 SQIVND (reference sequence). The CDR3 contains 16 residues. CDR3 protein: CASSSPQSLTHYEQYF. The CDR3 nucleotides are TGTGCCAGTAGTTCCCCCCAGAGCCTGACCCACTACGAGCAGTACTTC.

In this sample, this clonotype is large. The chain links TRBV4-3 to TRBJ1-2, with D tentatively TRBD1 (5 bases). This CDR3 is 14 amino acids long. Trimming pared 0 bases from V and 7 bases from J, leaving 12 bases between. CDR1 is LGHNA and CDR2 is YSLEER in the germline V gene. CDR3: CASSQDRAGFGYTF. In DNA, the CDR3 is TGCGCCAGCAGCCAAGACAGGGCCGGATTTGGCTACACCTTC.